This TCR beta chain is from a study of blood T cell repertoires in COVID-19. Germline V gene sequence: CDR1 SGHTA, CDR2 FQGNSA. Trimming stripped 1 base from V and 2 bases from J, with 9 bases between. The CDR3 runs to 15 residues. TCRdb's table, derived via immunoSEQ multiplex PCR, lists solely in-frame clones and lacks some. The table records some 300,000 clones, around 90% of them present only once. This rearrangement joins TRBV7-2 to TRBJ1-3, with D perhaps TRBD1 (6 bases). The TCR sequence derives from a woman aged 60-70 years in a cohort exposed to, infected with or recovered from COVID-19 (not recorded which). Sequenced material: PBMCs or T cells enriched from blood (not recorded which). The CDR3 loop is CASSLGGGTGNTIYF. CDR3 nucleotides: TGTGCCAGCAGCTTAGGGGGGGGCACTGGAAACACCATATATTTT.